The 21 T cell receptor beta chains below were found in one sample sequenced in a study of shared clonotypes between healthy human individuals. Data came from immunoSEQ multiplex PCR; TCRdb stores just in-frame clones and leaves some out. The sample carries over a million clones, around 82% recorded once. Sequencing input: memory CD4+ T cells from PBMCs. Subset indicated: CD45RA-negative fraction. These receptors came from a man younger than 35 in good health. Some clones in this sample may be carry-over from other donors' samples.

The genes are TRBV5-1 and TRBJ2-7; 10 bases line up with TRBD2. This CDR3 contains 17 residues. The V segment lost 4 bases and the J segment 5 bases; nucleotides outside the gene matches: 15. Germline V gives CDR1 SGHRS, CDR2 YFSETQ. The CDR3 bases are TGCGCCAGCAGCCACCAGCGACTAGCGGGTCCTCCGAACGAGCAGTACTTC. It specifies CASSHQRLAGPPNEQYF.

The rearrangement uses TRBV14 and TRBJ1-1, with D unresolved. CDR3 size: 12 residues. The V gene lost 1 base and the J gene lost 2 bases, with 2 bases spanning the gap. CDR1 and CDR2 (germline): SGHDN, FVKESK. DNA of the CDR3: TGTGCCAGCAGCCAAGTTAACACTGAAGCTTTCTTT. Its protein is CASSQVNTEAFF.

The V and J genes are TRBV6-1 and TRBJ2-7; D may match TRBD1 or TRBD2 (5 bases each). The CDR3 spans 15 residues. CDR1 is MNHNS, CDR2 SASEGT, per germline. Trimming removed 5 bases at V and 1 base at J, with 15 bases between. CDR3 DNA: TGTGCCAGCAGTTTGGGGGACCCTGAATCCTACGAGCAGTACTTC. This encodes CASSLGDPESYEQYF.

The rearrangement joins TRBV5-1 to TRBJ2-6; D unresolved. The CDR3 contains 16 residues. V dropped 1 base and J dropped 0 bases, with 8 bases sitting between them. Germline assignment: CDR1 SGHRS and CDR2 YFSETQ. CDR3 in DNA: TGCGCCAGCAGCTTGCCCTGGACCTCTGGGGCCAACGTCCTGACTTTC. Translated, it gives CASSLPWTSGANVLTF.

J is TRBJ1-1 and V is TRBV7-9; D is unresolved. CDR1 is SEHNR and CDR2 is FQNEAQ in the germline V gene (reference sequence). The CDR3 extends over 11 amino acids. Between the trimmed V and J ends, which lost 4 bases and 11 bases, there was a span of 11 bases. The CDR3 DNA follows: TGTGCCAGCAGCTCCCTAACGGGTGCTTTCTTT. It is translated as CASSSLTGAFF.

This rearrangement joins TRBV5-1 to TRBJ2-3; no clear D. The CDR3 contains 15 residues. Germline V lookup: CDR1 SGHRS, CDR2 YFSETQ. V was pared by 0 bases and J by 5 bases, with 13 bases between. The CDR3 DNA is TGCGCCAGCAGCTTGGAGGGTAATAGGAGAGATACGCAGTATTTT. This sequence encodes CASSLEGNRRDTQYF.

This clone turned up a few times. This rearrangement joins TRBV30 to TRBJ1-4; 7 nucleotides agree with TRBD1. The CDR3 spans 15 residues. CDR1 and CDR2 from the germline V gene are GTSNPN and SVGIG (reference sequence). The ends lost 6 bases at V and 8 bases at J; junction bases unmatched: 15. The CDR3 DNA sequence: TGTGCCTGCGGCTTACCAACAGGGGTTAACGAAAAACTGTTTTTT. Its translation: CACGLPTGVNEKLFF.

J is TRBJ1-3 and V is TRBV7-9; D is unresolved. Trimming pared 5 bases from V and 0 bases from J, leaving 8 bases between. The CDR3 has 14 amino acids. The germline gives CDR1 SEHNR, CDR2 FQNEAQ (reference sequence). CDR3 coding DNA: TGTGCCAGCAGCGGAAGTTACTCTGGAAACACCATATATTTT. Amino acids: CASSGSYSGNTIYF.

The J gene is TRBJ2-5, the V gene TRBV5-1; D is ambiguous. The DNA end is a closer match to TRBJ2-7, so the J assignment may be wrong. The CDR3 sequence is 12 residues long. CDR1 is SGHRS, CDR2 YFSETQ, per germline. CDR3 coding DNA: TGCGCCAGCAGGTCCCATGCCCACGAGCAGTACTTC. This codes for CASRSHAHEQYF.

The gene calls are TRBV5-4 and TRBJ2-5, with a weak D call TRBD2 (7 bases). There are 15 residues in the CDR3. Trimming stripped 1 base from V and 2 bases from J, with 12 bases between. The germline CDR1 and CDR2 sequences are SGHNT and YYREEE (reference sequence). The CDR3 DNA is TGTGCCAGCAGCTTGAGCAGGGGAGGGCAAGAGACCCAGTACTTC. Protein sequence: CASSLSRGGQETQYF.

As regards this clone: The junction differs from germline at one of its ends, possibly a read error. The genes are TRBV6-5 and TRBJ1-2; D gene uncertain. The CDR3 has 11 amino acids. Germline V gene lookup returns CDR1 MNHEY and CDR2 SVGAGI. The CDR3 DNA sequence: TGTGCCATCAGTGATTTTTCAGGAGCCACCTTC. This encodes CAISDFSGATF.

The CDR3 is CASFLTRDNEQFF. The DNA for the CDR3 is TGTGCCAGCTTCCTAACTAGAGACAATGAGCAGTTCTTC. V is TRBV2 and J is TRBJ2-1; tentatively, D is TRBD2 (5 bases). With 8 bases removed from V and 5 bases from J, the gap between germline ends came to 13 bases. This CDR3 is built from 13 residues. In germline, CDR1 is SNHLY, CDR2 FYNNEI.

This clone showed up just a few times. This chain joins TRBV4-1 and TRBJ1-2, with a tentative D call TRBD1 (5 bases). The CDR3 runs to 15 residues. Germline CDR1 and CDR2: MGHRA and YSYEKL. V lost 4 bases and J lost 7, with 19 bases in between. The CDR3 coding sequence is TGCGCCAGCAGCCCGATGGACACCCTTGGGTCTGGCTACACCTTC. Translation gives CASSPMDTLGSGYTF.

Comments on this clone: Other DNA sequences in the sample encode the same CDR3. This chain joins TRBV28 and TRBJ2-7, with D maybe TRBD1 (5 bases). The CDR3 has 12 amino acids. Germline V gene sequence: CDR1 MDHEN, CDR2 SYDVKM. V was clipped by 5 bases and J by 3 bases, with 8 bases between them. The CDR3 DNA sequence: TGTGCCAGCAGTACAGGCTTCTACGAGCAGTACTTC. This encodes CASSTGFYEQYF.

The chain has TRBV7-9 and TRBJ2-5, with D hard to call. V was clipped by 5 bases and J by 5 bases, with 15 bases between them. The CDR3 runs 14 residues. CDR1 is SEHNR and CDR2 is FQNEAQ in the germline V gene (reference sequence). The CDR3 region is CASSPARRWETQYF. The CDR3 nucleotides are TGTGCCAGCAGCCCAGCAAGGAGATGGGAGACCCAGTACTTC.

This clone was observed a single time. A much larger clone sits a single nucleotide away, making a read error possible. The sample has other DNA sequences that encode this CDR3 too. This sequence joins TRBV2 and TRBJ2-5; D unclear. Germline V CDR1 and CDR2: SNHLY, FYNNEI. Between the trimmed V and J ends, which lost 6 bases and 1 base, there was a span of 3 bases. The CDR3 covers 11 residues. CDR3 DNA sequence: TGTGCCAGCAGCCCCCAAGAGACCCAGTACTTC. Protein: CASSPQETQYF.

The genes are TRBV19 and TRBJ2-6; maybe TRBD2 (5 bases). This CDR3 comprises 16 residues. V was trimmed by 2 bases and J by 2 bases, leaving 10 bases between them. Germline assignment: CDR1 LNHDA and CDR2 SQIVND (reference sequence). The CDR3, as DNA: TGTGCCAGTAGTATATTGGCGGGTACTGGGGCCAACGTCCTGACTTTC. Translating gives CASSILAGTGANVLTF.

DNA for the CDR3: TGTGCCAGCAGACCCTCCCGGGACCCGAGCTCCTACAATGAGCAGTTCTTC. It is translated as CASRPSRDPSSYNEQFF. The genes are TRBV7-2 and TRBJ2-1; D is tentatively TRBD1 or TRBD2 (5 bases each). Germline V gene data show CDR1 as SGHTA and CDR2 as FQGNSA. The CDR3 spans 17 residues. The V and J ends lost 6 bases and 0 bases respectively, with 18 bases between them.

The CDR3 protein is CASSRGTSGSGYEQYF. CDR3 coding DNA: TGTGCCAGTAGTAGGGGGACTAGCGGGAGCGGCTACGAGCAGTACTTC. This chain joins TRBV19 and TRBJ2-7, with TRBD2 matching over 14 bases. The germline V gene encodes CDR1 LNHDA and CDR2 SQIVND (reference sequence). V lost 4 bases, J lost 3 bases, and 5 bases stayed unmatched. This CDR3 contains 16 residues.

This clone was seen more than once but under ten times. This chain joins TRBV7-2 and TRBJ2-7; 12 nucleotides match TRBD2. Trimming at V came to 2 bases and at J to 6 bases, leaving 2 bases not matched to a gene. This CDR3 has 14 amino acids. Germline CDR1 reads SGHTA; CDR2 reads FQGNSA. This CDR3 reads CASSLRTSGIEQYF. Written as DNA, the CDR3 is TGTGCCAGCAGCTTAAGGACTAGCGGGATCGAGCAGTACTTC. Looking up the rest from reference TRBV7-2 and TRBJ2-7 gives the full variable domain: GAGVSQSPSNKVTEKGKDVELRCDPISGHTALYWYRQSLGQGLEFLIYFQGNSAPDKSGLPSDRFSAERTGGSVSTLTIQRTQQEDSAVYLCASSLRTSGIEQYFGPGTRLTVT.

The J gene is TRBJ2-3, the V gene TRBV27; TRBD1 might be the D (5 bases). CDR3 length equals 15 residues. V was pared by 2 bases and J by 5 bases, with 14 bases between. Germline assignment: CDR1 MNHEY and CDR2 SMNVEV (reference sequence). This chain's CDR3 is CASSLGTGLGDTQYF. Here the CDR3 DNA reads TGTGCCAGCAGTTTAGGAACAGGCCTGGGAGATACGCAGTATTTT.